This TCR beta chain comes out of a study of cytomegalovirus exposure and HLA in healthy donors. Study conclusions and caveats: As a later analysis showed, a missense DCLRE1C variant was linked to trimming of TCR beta V- and J-genes. Available immune exposure information covered CMV serostatus only. A later analysis appeared to link common viral pathogens to several of the most significant clusters.

CDR3 length: 14 amino acids. Germline V CDR1 and CDR2: MNHEY, SMNVEV (reference sequence). The V gene lost 5 bases and the J gene lost 3 bases, with 11 bases spanning the gap. At collection, donors were nominally healthy, but unrecorded immune exposures were probable. Researchers ran the PCR with 60 Vbeta and 13 Jbeta primers. Profiling relied on immunoSEQ multiplex PCR, and the TCRdb table lists in-frame clones only, not all of them. There are about 130,000 clones in the sample; approximately 85% occur only once, and about 1.8% lies in the top ten. About this clone itself: Its target is unknown.

The chain is built from TRBV27 and TRBJ1-5, with a possible D match to TRBD1 (5 bases). Source material: PBMCs. The clonotype was recovered from a boy younger than 18 in good health and CMV-seronegative. The CDR3 DNA sequence: TGTGCCAGCAGTGGGGCCAGGGCCAATCAGCCCCAGCATTTT. It encodes CASSGARANQPQHF.